The next 10 T cell receptor beta chains were all read from a single sample in a study of blood T cell repertoires in COVID-19. Libraries were prepared by immunoSEQ multiplex PCR; TCRdb keeps only in-frame clonotypes and omits some of them. The sample yields under 150,000 clones, about four fifths seen once. The specimen was peripheral blood. These receptors originate from a woman of 80 years or more in a cohort sampled during active or convalescent COVID-19.

In this sample, this clone turned up once. This rearrangement joins TRBV30 to TRBJ2-5; 9 nucleotides agree with TRBD1. In germline, CDR1 is GTSNPN, CDR2 SVGIG (reference sequence). The V gene end was trimmed by 5 bases and the J gene end by 4 bases; junction bases not matched to a gene: 5. The CDR3 length is 13 residues. In nucleotides, the CDR3 is TGTGCCTGGGTACCGGACAGGGGAGAGACCCAGTACTTC. This gives the protein CAWVPDRGETQYF.

V is TRBV4-2 and J is TRBJ2-1; the match to TRBD2 covers 8 bases. V dropped 0 bases and J dropped 8; count of bases not matched to a gene: 15. There are 18 residues in the CDR3. CDR1 is LGHNA, CDR2 YNFKEQ, per germline. CDR3 nucleotides: TGTGCCAGCAGCCAAGATTCCTCCCGGGGGGGTCCCTCGTATGAGCAGTTCTTC. This gives the protein CASSQDSSRGGPSYEQFF.

The chain is built from TRBV11-3 and TRBJ2-3; TRBD1 might be the D (6 bases). Deletions cut 1 base from V and 3 bases from J, with 14 bases between. The V gene's germline CDR1 is SGHNT and CDR2 YENEEA. The CDR3 runs to 16 residues. CDR3 in amino acids: CASSLGSQGRTDTQYF. CDR3 nucleotide sequence: TGTGCCAGCAGCTTAGGTTCGCAGGGGCGGACAGATACGCAGTATTTT. Variable domain in full (rest from reference TRBV11-3 and TRBJ2-3): EAGVVQSPRYKIIEKKQPVAFWCNPISGHNTLYWYLQNLGQGPELLIRYENEEAVDDSQLPKDRFSAERLKGVDSTLKIQPAELGDSAVYLCASSLGSQGRTDTQYFGPGTRLTVL.

This chain links TRBV6-5 with TRBJ2-5; 10 bases map to TRBD1. This CDR3 region has 14 residues. Germline V gene data show CDR1 as MNHEY and CDR2 as SVGAGI. The V and J ends lost 6 bases and 4 bases, in that order; junction bases with no gene match: 5. The CDR3: CASRPDRGRETQYF. The CDR3, as DNA: TGTGCCAGCAGACCGGACAGGGGGAGAGAGACCCAGTACTTC.

This chain links TRBV7-9 with TRBJ1-2; TRBD1 aligns across 7 bases. Germline V lookup: CDR1 SEHNR, CDR2 FQNEAQ (reference sequence). Unmatched junction bases numbered 6, after V lost 2 bases and J lost 6 bases. This CDR3 is 14 amino acids long. The CDR3 region is CASSLRDSRHGYTF. For the CDR3, the DNA is TGTGCCAGCAGCTTAAGGGACAGCCGACATGGCTACACCTTC.

The CDR3 loop is CASTRSGTDGVRTGELFF. For the CDR3, the DNA is TGTGCCAGCACGAGATCCGGGACTGATGGCGTTCGCACCGGGGAGCTGTTTTTT. The rearrangement joins TRBV9 to TRBJ2-2; a weak D match, TRBD2 (6 bases). V was pared by 6 bases and J by 4 bases, with 25 bases between. The CDR3 covers 18 residues. Germline V CDR1 and CDR2: SGDLS, YYNGEE.

This chain links TRBV15 with TRBJ2-5; 9 nucleotides line up with TRBD2. Germline values: CDR1 LNHNV, CDR2 YYDKDF (reference sequence). Trimming took 5 bases from V and 2 from J; bases not matched to a gene: 15. The CDR3 sequence is 18 residues long. CDR3 in amino acids: CATSPGGGSGGRQETQYF. In DNA, the CDR3 is TGTGCCACCAGCCCGGGCGGGGGTAGCGGGGGTCGACAAGAGACCCAGTACTTC.

This sequence joins TRBV5-6 and TRBJ2-7; the match to TRBD2 covers 7 bases. Germline V lookup: CDR1 SGHDT, CDR2 YYEEEE. The CDR3 extends over 15 amino acids. After removal of 0 bases from V and 2 bases from J, the junction contained 5 bases not matched to a gene. The CDR3 reads CASSLVRGTTYEQYF. The CDR3 DNA sequence: TGTGCCAGCAGCTTGGTTCGAGGGACTACCTACGAGCAGTACTTC.

In its sample, this clone was seen once. The chain couples TRBV23-1 to TRBJ1-1, with D perhaps TRBD1 (6 bases). TRBV23-1 falls under the ORF class, with uncertain function. V lost 5 bases, J lost 2 bases, and 9 bases lay in between. CDR3 size: 13 residues. The CDR3 spells CASSGQINTEAFF. In DNA form, the CDR3 reads TGCGCCAGCAGTGGACAGATCAACACTGAAGCTTTCTTT.

This clone came up once. The chain has TRBV7-6 and TRBJ2-3, with D uncertain. Germline V gene lookup returns CDR1 SGHVS and CDR2 FNYEAQ. V shed 5 bases and J shed 3 bases, with 15 bases lying between them. The CDR3 loop spans 15 amino acids. The CDR3 nucleotides are TGTGCCAGCAGCGCCCGCGGCTATAAGACAGATACGCAGTATTTT. Protein: CASSARGYKTDTQYF.